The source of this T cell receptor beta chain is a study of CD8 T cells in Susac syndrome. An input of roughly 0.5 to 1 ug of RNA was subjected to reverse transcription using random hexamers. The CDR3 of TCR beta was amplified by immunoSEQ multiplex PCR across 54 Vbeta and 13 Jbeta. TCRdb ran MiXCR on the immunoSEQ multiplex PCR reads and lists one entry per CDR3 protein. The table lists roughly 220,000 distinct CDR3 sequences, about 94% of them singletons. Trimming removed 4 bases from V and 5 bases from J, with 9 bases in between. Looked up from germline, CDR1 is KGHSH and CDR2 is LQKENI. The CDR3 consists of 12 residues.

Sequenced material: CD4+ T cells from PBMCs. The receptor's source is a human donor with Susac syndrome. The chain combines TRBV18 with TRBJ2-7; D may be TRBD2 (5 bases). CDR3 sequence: CASSLSGDEQYF. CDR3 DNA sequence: TGTGCCAGCTCACTGTCCGGGGACGAGCAGTACTTC.